This TCR beta chain stems from a study of blood T cell repertoires in COVID-19 (dated by TCRdb to the early 2020s). With respect to the entire study: The collaborator samples originated in the United States, Italy and Spain and spanned the acute and convalescent phases of COVID-19. The prospective study material was composed of cDNA or gDNA derived from T cells, B-cell-depleted T cells, or PBMCs. Deeply sampled blood TCRbeta repertoires from subjects exposed to, actively infected with, or recovered from COVID-19 were included in the dataset. The repertoires were released in a freely available public database intended as a resource for research on the immune response to SARS-CoV-2. Samples were obtained from the ongoing ImmuneRACE study (first 160 participants) and from about 1,300 subjects provided by 6 global collaborators. Nearly every sample came with metadata listing a de-identified subject ID, COVID-19 status, age in years and sex. Where available, HLA class I and class II types were obtained from metadata supplied by the sample provider rather than from assay-based typing. General conclusions and limits of the study: Clinical and demographic metadata were provided uncurated, with the amount varying by source and participant.

Remarks on this clone: The clone's antigen remains unknown. No much larger clonotype is one base removed from it; base qualities were not supplied.

Clipping removes 10 bases from V and 2 bases from J, with 11 as the unmatched junction base count. CDR1 and CDR2 were assigned from the germline V gene (reference sequence) as LNHDA and SQIVND. The CDR3 goes from the cysteine to the phenylalanine over 14 residues. Only CDR3 DNA is held: 42 bases, read in frame from base 1. The collaborating institutions used their own protocols to collect whole blood in K2EDTA tubes. For TCRbeta analysis, collaborators shipped samples as frozen whole blood, isolated PBMCs, or DNA extracted from either of those sample types. The immunoSEQ Assay, a bias-controlled multiplex PCR, was used to amplify TCRbeta CDR3 regions from genomic DNA. In the paper's pipeline: Nucleated cell counts per sample were estimated from amplification of reference gene primers within the assay. Sequence reads were collapsed and filtered to measure the absolute abundance of every unique TCRbeta CDR3 rearrangement. For each sample, productive Simpson clonality was calculated by taking the square root of Simpson's diversity index across productive rearrangements. Drawn from immuneACCESS, this table holds only the in-frame rearrangements with V and J called that TCRdb kept. Clones are partly lost; checked studies trace under half to an unresolved V gene and leave the rest unexplained. That table supplies the V and J calls and clone size; D and trimming were determined from the DNA. For this sample the table gives about 210,000 clones, of which around 88% were detected only once. The leading ten clones occupy approximately 1.5% of the sample.

This sequence was found in a man aged 18 to 35 with active or convalescent COVID-19. The source material was peripheral blood. The rearranged segments are TRBV19 and TRBJ2-7, and 7 junctional nucleotides match TRBD1. The CDR3 region reads CATGAGTATYEQYF. The nucleotides are TGTGCCACCGGGGCCGGGACAGCCACCTACGAGCAGTACTTC.